The TCR beta chain described here comes from a study of OX40 agonist ivuxolimab in advanced cancers. Study-level information: The dose-escalation cohort had hepatocellular carcinoma, melanoma, renal cell or head and neck cancer. The eligibility criteria allowed prior anti-PD-1, anti-PD-L1 or anti-CTLA-4 therapy, and about 40% had some. Study-wide results and limits: On average, a greater number of expanded clones characterised CD8+ T cells relative to CD4+.

Comments on this clone: Antigen unknown.

Germline lookup yields CDR1 MDHEN and CDR2 SYDVKM. The V and J ends lost 7 bases and 7 bases respectively, with 22 bases between them. The CDR3 loop spans 15 amino acids. Measured with immunoSEQ multiplex PCR; TCRdb has only the in-frame clones, and not every one. The sample consists of more than 25,000 clones, more than 85% of them appearing once. The V call is TRBV28, the J call TRBJ1-2; a weak D match, TRBD1 (6 bases). The sample consisted of CD4+ or CD8+ T cells sorted from blood, taken in a trial of the OX40 agonist ivuxolimab. This sequence was found in an adult with an advanced solid tumor such as melanoma, head and neck, liver or kidney cancer. The CDR3 loop reads CASTNQGSLTLGYTF. CDR3 coding DNA: TGTGCCAGCACAAATCAGGGGAGCCTTACCCTTGGCTACACCTTC.